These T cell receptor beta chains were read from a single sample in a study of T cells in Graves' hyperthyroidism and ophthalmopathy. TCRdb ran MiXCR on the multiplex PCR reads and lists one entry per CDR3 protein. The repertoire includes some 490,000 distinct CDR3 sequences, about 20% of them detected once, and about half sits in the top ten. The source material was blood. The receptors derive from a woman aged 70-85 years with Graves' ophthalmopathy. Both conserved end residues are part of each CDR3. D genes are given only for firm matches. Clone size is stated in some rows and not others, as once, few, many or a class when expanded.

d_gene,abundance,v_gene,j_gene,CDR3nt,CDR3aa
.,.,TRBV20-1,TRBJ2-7,TGCAGTGCTAGCTATTTTTATCCCTACGAGCAGTACTTC,CSASYFYPYEQYF
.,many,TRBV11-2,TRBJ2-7,TGTGCCAGCAGCTTATACGCGGTAGCCTACGAGCAGTACTTC,CASSLYAVAYEQYF
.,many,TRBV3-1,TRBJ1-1,TGTGCCAGCAGCCACGGGGGGGGAGAAGCTTTCTTT,CASSHGGGEAFF
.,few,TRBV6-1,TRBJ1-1,TGTGCCAGCAGCCGAACCTACATAAACACTGAAGCTTTCTTT,CASSRTYINTEAFF
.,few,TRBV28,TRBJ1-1,TGTGCCAGCAGTTTATCCCTAGGGTCGGGCACTGAAGCTTTCTTT,CASSLSLGSGTEAFF
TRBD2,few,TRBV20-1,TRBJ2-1,TGCAGTGCTAGATCCCTAGCGGGAGGTCACTACAATGAGCAGTTCTTC,CSARSLAGGHYNEQFF
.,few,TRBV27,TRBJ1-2,TGTGCCAGCAGTTTTGGGCCTTCCCGACTCTATGGCTACACCTTC,CASSFGPSRLYGYTF
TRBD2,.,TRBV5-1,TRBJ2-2,TGCGCCAGCAGCTTCACTAGCGGGAGAAGCACCGGGGAGCTGTTTTTT,CASSFTSGRSTGELFF
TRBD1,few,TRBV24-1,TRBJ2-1,TGTGCCACCAGTGATTCCGGGACAGGGGGCTTTGAGCAGTTCTTC,CATSDSGTGGFEQFF
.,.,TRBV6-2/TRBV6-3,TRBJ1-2,TGTGCCAGCAGAACCGGACGGAACTATGGCTACACCTTC,CASRTGRNYGYTF
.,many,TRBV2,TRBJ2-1,TGTGCCAGCGGCGCCCTCACCTACAATGAGCAGTTCTTC,CASGALTYNEQFF
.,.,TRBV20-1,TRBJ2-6,TGCAGTGCTAGAAGGGCGGGTTGGGGGGCCAACGTCCTGACTTTC,CSARRAGWGANVLTF
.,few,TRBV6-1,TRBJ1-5,TGTGCCAGCAGTTTTTGGGGATTCGGGCAGCCCCAGCATTTT,CASSFWGFGQPQHF
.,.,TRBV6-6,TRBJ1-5,TGTGCCAGCAGTTACGGGCCCCGGAGGGGAAATCAGCCCCAGCATTTT,CASSYGPRRGNQPQHF
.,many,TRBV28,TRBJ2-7,TGTGCCAGCAGTTTACGGGGTCTTGAGTACGAGCAGTACTTC,CASSLRGLEYEQYF
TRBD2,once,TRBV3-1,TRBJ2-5,TGTGCCAGCAGCCAAGATTGGACTAGCGGCCCGGGAACCCAGTACTTC,CASSQDWTSGPGTQYF
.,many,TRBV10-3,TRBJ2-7,TGTGCCATCAGTGAGTCTCGAGGCGCGAGCTCCTACGAGCAGTACTTC,CAISESRGASSYEQYF
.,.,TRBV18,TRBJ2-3,TGTGCCAGCTCACGAACGGTCACAGATACGCAGTATTTT,CASSRTVTDTQYF
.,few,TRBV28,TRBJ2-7,TGTGCCAGCAGTTTAGATCATTCTCTTAACTACGAGCAGTACTTC,CASSLDHSLNYEQYF
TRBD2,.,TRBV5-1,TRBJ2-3,TGCGCCAGCAGCCTAACCCCTAGCGGGAGAGGGACAGATACGCAGTATTTT,CASSLTPSGRGTDTQYF
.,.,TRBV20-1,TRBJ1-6,TGCAGTGCTACCCAAGAGCGCTATAATTCACCCCTCCACTTT,CSATQERYNSPLHF
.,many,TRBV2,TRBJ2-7,TGTGCCAGCAGACGGATCTACGAGCAGTACTTC,CASRRIYEQYF
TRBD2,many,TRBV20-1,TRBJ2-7,TGCAGTGCTCCGACTAGCGGGAGCCACGAGCAGTACTTC,CSAPTSGSHEQYF
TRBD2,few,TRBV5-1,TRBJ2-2,TGCGCCAGCAGCTTGGGACTAGCACTGAACACCGGGGAGCTGTTTTTT,CASSLGLALNTGELFF
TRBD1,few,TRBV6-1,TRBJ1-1,TGTGCCAGCAGGCCGGGACAGTTCACTGAAGCTTTCTTT,CASRPGQFTEAFF
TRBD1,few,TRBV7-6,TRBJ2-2,TGTGCCAGCAGCCGCACAGGGGGTGTCGACACCGGGGAGCTGTTTTTT,CASSRTGGVDTGELFF
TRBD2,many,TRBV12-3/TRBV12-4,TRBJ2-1,TGTGCCAGCAGGATCGGGACTAGCTCCTACAATGAGCAGTTCTTC,CASRIGTSSYNEQFF
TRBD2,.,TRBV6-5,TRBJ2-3,TGTGCCAGCAGTTACTCGGGAGGGCCGGGGACAGATACGCAGTATTTT,CASSYSGGPGTDTQYF
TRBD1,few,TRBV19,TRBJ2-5,TGTGCCAGCAGTTGGACAGGGGCAGAGACCCAGTACTTC,CASSWTGAETQYF
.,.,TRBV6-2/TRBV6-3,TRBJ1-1,TGTGCCAGCAGCCCGTTGGCATTTCTTAGTGAAGCTTTCTTT,CASSPLAFLSEAFF
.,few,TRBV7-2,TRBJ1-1,TGTGCCAGCAGCATATACGACACGAACACTGAAGCTTTCTTT,CASSIYDTNTEAFF
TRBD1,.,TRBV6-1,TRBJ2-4,TGTGCCAGCAGTGAAGATTCTGGACAGGGGGCGAACATTCAGTACTTC,CASSEDSGQGANIQYF
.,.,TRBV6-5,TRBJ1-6,TGTGCCAGCAGTTATGGGTCGGATTCACCCCTCCACTTT,CASSYGSDSPLHF
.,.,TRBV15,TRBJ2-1,TGTGCCACCAGCAGTCTTCCTAAGAGCTCCTACAATGAGCAGTTCTTC,CATSSLPKSSYNEQFF